This passage covers 22 T cell receptor beta chains from one sample sequenced in a study of blood T cell repertoires in COVID-19. Assay used: immunoSEQ multiplex PCR; TCRdb lists only in-frame clones, some missing. The sample has around 350,000 clones, around 90% seen once; the top ten hold about 3%. Sequencing was done on a sample of peripheral blood. The source is a human donor in a cohort sampled during active COVID-19.

The chain employs TRBV28 and TRBJ2-2; 13 bases fit TRBD2. Losses at the gene ends were 3 bases for V and 3 bases for J; bases not matched to a gene: 7. This CDR3 has 18 amino acids. Germline values: CDR1 MDHEN, CDR2 SYDVKM. The CDR3, as DNA: TGTGCCAGCAGTTTCCAACTAGCGGGAGGGCCTGACACCGGGGAGCTGTTTTTT. The encoded protein is CASSFQLAGGPDTGELFF. The variable domain in full, completed from reference TRBV28 and TRBJ2-2, reads DVKVTQSSRYLVKRTGEKVFLECVQDMDHENMFWYRQDPGLGLRLIYFSYDVKMKEKGDIPEGYSVSREKKERFSLILESASTNQTSMYLCASSFQLAGGPDTGELFFGEGSRLTVL.

CDR3 DNA: TGTGCCAGCAGCAAATCGACAGGGGTTAACCAAGAGACCCAGTACTTC. It encodes CASSKSTGVNQETQYF. The chain is built from TRBV7-7 and TRBJ2-5, with 8 bases aligning to TRBD1. This CDR3 has 16 residues. V shed 5 bases and J 0 bases; nucleotides not matched to a gene: 8. Germline CDR1 and CDR2: SSHAT and FNYEAQ (reference sequence). The full variable domain, in which reference TRBV7-7 and TRBJ2-5 provide the parts outside the CDR3, is GAGVSQSPRYKVTKRGQDVTLRCDPISSHATLYWYQQALGQGPEFLTYFNYEAQPDKSGLPSDRFSAERPEGSISTLTIQRTEQRDSAMYRCASSKSTGVNQETQYFGPGTRLLVL.

This clone came up a few times. The genes are TRBV2 and TRBJ2-3; tentatively, D is TRBD2 (5 bases). Deletions cut 6 bases from V and 2 bases from J, with 9 bases between. This CDR3 region has 13 residues. CDR1 and CDR2 (germline): SNHLY, FYNNEI. The CDR3 is CASRSGPTDTQYF. The CDR3 DNA reads as TGTGCCAGCAGAAGCGGACCCACAGATACGCAGTATTTT.

The CDR3 loop reads CATSRVRAGAGEQYF. CDR3 nucleotides: TGTGCCACCAGCAGAGTGAGAGCGGGGGCTGGGGAGCAGTACTTC. This chain joins TRBV15 and TRBJ2-7; 8 bases are a match to TRBD2. J gave up 7 bases and V 1 base, and 9 bases lay outside the gene matches. Germline lookup yields CDR1 LNHNV and CDR2 YYDKDF (reference sequence). This CDR3 has 15 amino acids.

The chain has TRBV19 and TRBJ1-5; D is perhaps TRBD1 (5 bases). The V end lost 4 bases, the J end lost 3 bases, and 13 bases lay between the germline ends. The CDR3 spans 15 residues. CDR1 and CDR2 (germline): LNHDA, SQIVND (reference sequence). CDR3 amino acids: CASSTIQELNQPQHF. In DNA form, the CDR3 reads TGTGCCAGTAGTACGATACAGGAGCTCAATCAGCCCCAGCATTTT. The whole variable domain, filled in from reference TRBV19 and TRBJ1-5, reads DGGITQSPKYLFRKEGQNVTLSCEQNLNHDAMYWYRQDPGQGLRLIYYSQIVNDFQKGDIAEGYSVSREKKESFPLTVTSAQKNPTAFYLCASSTIQELNQPQHFGDGTRLSIL.

This chain uses TRBV18 with TRBJ2-3, with a possible D match to TRBD1 (6 bases). V lost 6 bases and J 0 bases, leaving 16 bases between the germline ends. CDR1 is KGHSH and CDR2 is LQKENI in the germline V gene. The CDR3 runs to 16 residues. This CDR3 is CASSRPYRVSTDTQYF. CDR3 bases: TGTGCCAGCTCGCGACCGTACAGGGTCAGCACAGATACGCAGTATTTT. Variable domain in full (rest from reference TRBV18 and TRBJ2-3): NAGVMQNPRHLVRRRGQEARLRCSPMKGHSHVYWYRQLPEEGLKFMVYLQKENIIDESGMPKERFSAEFPKEGPSILRIQQVVRGDSAAYFCASSRPYRVSTDTQYFGPGTRLTVL.

The chain recombines TRBV29-1 with TRBJ2-1; 7 bases are a match to TRBD2. The CDR3 is 15 amino acids. In germline, CDR1 is SQVTM, CDR2 ANQGSEA. V was clipped by 6 bases and J by 0 bases; unmatched bases: 8. CDR3 DNA: TGCAGCGTATCCGGGGGGACTGGCTCCTACAATGAGCAGTTCTTC. This encodes CSVSGGTGSYNEQFF.

The chain links TRBV19 to TRBJ2-2; 7 nucleotides line up with TRBD2. J was trimmed by 8 bases and V by 4 bases; bases with no gene match: 10. This CDR3 region has 15 residues. Per germline, CDR1 LNHDA and CDR2 SQIVND (reference sequence). As DNA, the CDR3 is TGTGCCAGTAGTACCCAAAGCGGGGCCCAGGGGGAGCTGTTTTTT. It codes for CASSTQSGAQGELFF.

This clone was counted a single time. The chain uses TRBV30 and TRBJ1-5; D is perhaps TRBD1 (5 bases). Germline CDR1 and CDR2: GTSNPN and SVGIG (reference sequence). V was trimmed by 8 bases and J by 8 bases, leaving 19 bases between them. The CDR3 loop spans 13 amino acids. DNA for the CDR3: TGTGCCCTCCCCGGTGAGGGGAGGGAGCCCCAGCATTTT. Protein sequence: CALPGEGREPQHF. The whole variable domain, filled in from reference TRBV30 and TRBJ1-5, reads SQTIHQWPATLVQPVGSPLSLECTVEGTSNPNLYWYRQAAGRGLQLLFYSVGIGQISSEVPQNLSASRPQDRQFILSSKKLLLSDSGFYLCALPGEGREPQHFGDGTRLSIL.

The CDR3 here is CASSLSSGDVTDTQYF. CDR3 DNA sequence: TGTGCCAGCAGCTTATCTTCAGGGGATGTAACAGATACGCAGTATTTT. The chain recombines TRBV7-3 with TRBJ2-3; TRBD1 might be the D (6 bases). CDR3 length: 16 amino acids. Trimming took off 2 bases at V and 3 bases at J, with 15 bases between the two ends. Germline V gene lookup returns CDR1 SGHTA and CDR2 FQGTGA.

A word on this clone: Different DNA sequences within this sample yield the same CDR3. The chain has TRBV7-2 and TRBJ2-7; 7 nucleotides agree with TRBD2. The ends lost 1 base at V and 7 bases at J; junction bases unmatched: 4. Germline lookup yields CDR1 SGHTA and CDR2 FQGNSA. The CDR3 has 13 amino acids. The CDR3 spells CASSLERGGEQYF. The CDR3 DNA sequence: TGTGCCAGCAGCTTAGAGCGGGGTGGGGAGCAGTACTTC.

The chain recombines TRBV9 with TRBJ2-5; D is perhaps TRBD1 (6 bases). This CDR3 comprises 16 residues. The V end lost 4 bases, the J end lost 5 bases, and 21 bases lay between the germline ends. Germline V lookup: CDR1 SGDLS, CDR2 YYNGEE. The CDR3 coding sequence is TGTGCCAGCAGCAACCGGGACACCGGATTCGGGGAGACCCAGTACTTC. Protein: CASSNRDTGFGETQYF.

The chain links TRBV9 to TRBJ2-3; 12 nucleotides agree with TRBD2. The CDR3 sequence is 17 residues long. Germline CDR1 reads SGDLS; CDR2 reads YYNGEE. The V segment lost 3 bases and the J segment 4 bases; nucleotides outside the gene matches: 9. The CDR3 region has the DNA TGTGCCAGCAGCGCAATGCCGGGACTAGCGGGCGCAGATACGCAGTATTTT. It yields the protein CASSAMPGLAGADTQYF.

The V and J genes are TRBV4-1 and TRBJ1-2; TRBD1 is a possible D gene (5 bases). V lost 3 bases and J lost 8, with 22 bases in between. The germline gives CDR1 MGHRA, CDR2 YSYEKL. The CDR3 is made up of 16 amino acids. The CDR3 is CASSQSRGYYGEGYTF. The CDR3 nucleotides read TGCGCCAGCAGCCAGTCACGGGGGTACTACGGCGAAGGCTACACCTTC.

The rearrangement joins TRBV25-1 to TRBJ1-1; 9 bases match TRBD1. Trimming took 9 bases from V and 2 from J; bases not matched to a gene: 7. Looked up from germline, CDR1 is MGHDK and CDR2 is SYGVNS. The CDR3 totals 14 residues. CDR3 in amino acids: CARGQGLSNTEAFF. The DNA for the CDR3 is TGTGCCAGAGGACAGGGGCTGAGTAACACTGAAGCTTTCTTT.

The rearrangement uses TRBV24-1 and TRBJ2-3, with TRBD2 matching 9 bases. Germline CDR1 is KGHDR and CDR2 is SFDVKD. The CDR3 length is 15 residues. The V segment lost 5 bases and the J segment 1 base; nucleotides outside the gene matches: 3. CDR3 coding DNA: TGTGCCACCAGTGCGGCTAGCGGGGGCACAGATACGCAGTATTTT. Protein: CATSAASGGTDTQYF.

The chain couples TRBV5-4 to TRBJ2-1, with a possible D match to TRBD2 (7 bases). V lost 4 bases and J lost 4, with 12 bases in between. CDR1 SGHNT and CDR2 YYREEE come from the germline V gene (reference sequence). This CDR3 is 14 amino acids long. The CDR3 DNA sequence: TGTGCCAGCAGCCGAGGGGGGGTATACAATGAGCAGTTCTTC. This sequence encodes CASSRGGVYNEQFF. Full variable domain (remainder filled in from reference TRBV5-4 and TRBJ2-1): ETGVTQSPTHLIKTRGQQVTLRCSSQSGHNTVSWYQQALGQGPQFIFQYYREEENGRGNFPPRFSGLQFPNYSSELNVNALELDDSALYLCASSRGGVYNEQFFGPGTRLTVL.

The chain has TRBV6-1 and TRBJ1-4; unclear D gene. The CDR3 totals 12 residues. CDR1 is MNHNS, CDR2 SASEGT, per germline. The V end was cut by 2 bases, the J end by 10 bases, with 8 bases between. The CDR3 DNA sequence: TGTGCCAGCAGTGAAACCTCAGGAAAACTGTTTTTT. Its protein product is CASSETSGKLFF.

The chain links TRBV5-8 to TRBJ2-7, with D possibly being TRBD1 or TRBD2 (6 bases each). The CDR3 has 14 residues. Germline V CDR1 and CDR2: SGHTS, YDEGEE. Trimming took off 4 bases at V and 5 bases at J, with 16 bases between the two ends. The chain's CDR3 is CASSLGAGRHEQYF. In nucleotides, the CDR3 is TGTGCCAGCAGCCTGGGGGCGGGACGGCACGAGCAGTACTTC.

The V and J genes are TRBV7-8 and TRBJ2-1; 8 bases are shared with TRBD2. From germline, CDR1 is SGHVS and CDR2 FQNEAQ. The junction had 6 bases not matched to a gene; V was cut back by 2 bases and J by 9 bases. The CDR3 has 14 amino acids. The CDR3 sequence is CASSLSGGGGEQFF. For the CDR3, the DNA is TGTGCCAGCAGCTTATCCGGGGGGGGCGGTGAGCAGTTCTTC.

This chain joins TRBV19 and TRBJ1-6; tentative D call: TRBD1 (5 bases). Germline lookup yields CDR1 LNHDA and CDR2 SQIVND (reference sequence). Between the trimmed V and J ends, which lost 1 base and 5 bases, there was a span of 9 bases. The CDR3 runs to 15 residues. CDR3 sequence: CASSIGGLNNSPLHF. CDR3 bases: TGTGCCAGTAGTATAGGGGGACTCAATAATTCACCCCTCCACTTT. The variable domain in full, with the rest retrieved from reference TRBV19 and TRBJ1-6, is DGGITQSPKYLFRKEGQNVTLSCEQNLNHDAMYWYRQDPGQGLRLIYYSQIVNDFQKGDIAEGYSVSREKKESFPLTVTSAQKNPTAFYLCASSIGGLNNSPLHFGNGTRLTVT.

This chain joins TRBV30 and TRBJ1-3; tentatively, D is TRBD1 (5 bases). V lost 2 bases and J lost 0, with 14 bases in between. Germline loops: CDR1 GTSNPN, CDR2 SVGIG (reference sequence). The CDR3 has 16 residues. CDR3 in amino acids: CAWSRVRANSGNTIYF. The CDR3 DNA reads TGTGCCTGGAGTAGAGTCAGGGCCAACTCTGGAAACACCATATATTTT.